The 5 T cell receptor beta chains given below trace back to one sample, sequenced in a study of blood T cell repertoires in COVID-19. Produced via immunoSEQ multiplex PCR; TCRdb's table is partial and in-frame only. The top ten clones hold around 4.2% of a sample with about 290,000 clones, approximately 80% of them seen once. Sequenced sample: peripheral blood. These TCRs come from a woman aged 45-59 years with active or convalescent COVID-19.

The gene calls are TRBV11-2 and TRBJ2-5, with D perhaps TRBD1 (5 bases). The V and J ends lost 1 base and 1 base respectively, with 10 bases between them. The CDR3 runs to 15 residues. Germline assignment: CDR1 SGHAT and CDR2 FQNNGV. CDR3 region: CASSLGSRAQETQYF. The CDR3 DNA sequence: TGTGCCAGCAGCTTAGGGAGCAGGGCCCAAGAGACCCAGTACTTC.

The chain employs TRBV30 and TRBJ1-5; TRBD1 matches at 8 bases. The ends lost 5 bases at V and 4 bases at J; junction bases unmatched: 4. The CDR3 has 13 amino acids. CDR1 and CDR2 (germline): GTSNPN, SVGIG (reference sequence). CDR3 loop: CAWRGQGNQPQHF. CDR3 nucleotides: TGTGCCTGGCGAGGACAGGGTAATCAGCCCCAGCATTTT. Variable domain in full (rest from reference TRBV30 and TRBJ1-5): SQTIHQWPATLVQPVGSPLSLECTVEGTSNPNLYWYRQAAGRGLQLLFYSVGIGQISSEVPQNLSASRPQDRQFILSSKKLLLSDSGFYLCAWRGQGNQPQHFGDGTRLSIL.

This rearrangement joins TRBV12-3 or TRBV12-4 to TRBJ1-2, with D unresolved. The V end was cut by 5 bases, the J end by 0 bases, with 4 bases between. The CDR3 spans 12 residues. The CDR3 region has the DNA TGTGCCAGCAGTCAGACTAACTATGGCTACACCTTC. Its protein is CASSQTNYGYTF.

This rearrangement joins TRBV27 to TRBJ2-3; D is unclear. V lost 2 bases to trimming and J lost 4 bases, with 19 bases between them. The germline CDR1 and CDR2 sequences are MNHEY and SMNVEV (reference sequence). The CDR3 runs to 17 residues. CDR3 in amino acids: CASSLKRHQPDPDTQYF. DNA for the CDR3: TGTGCCAGCAGTTTAAAAAGACACCAACCGGATCCAGATACGCAGTATTTT.

V gene TRBV4-1 combines with J gene TRBJ1-1; D perhaps matches TRBD1 (6 bases). The CDR3 covers 15 residues. V was cut by 4 bases and J by 0 bases, with 12 bases left in between. The germline V gene has CDR1 MGHRA and CDR2 YSYEKL. CDR3 amino acids: CASSRETGLNTEAFF. CDR3 DNA: TGCGCCAGCAGCCGCGAGACAGGATTGAACACTGAAGCTTTCTTT.